This T cell receptor (beta chain) emerged from a study of blood T cell repertoires in COVID-19. CDR3 length: 16 residues. Germline V gene data show CDR1 as SGDLS and CDR2 as YYNGEE. Unmatched junction bases numbered 6, after V lost 3 bases and J lost 1 base. TCRdb's table, derived via immunoSEQ multiplex PCR, lists solely in-frame clones and lacks some. This repertoire shows over 45,000 clones, about 76% found once; its top ten account for around 20%. The sequence was obtained from a human donor with active or convalescent COVID-19. The donor label of this sample is uncertain. The chain combines TRBV9 with TRBJ2-5, with 10 bases fitting TRBD1. The source material was peripheral blood. In DNA form, the CDR3 reads TGTGCCAGCAGCGGAGGGACAGGGGCCGCCCAAGAGACCCAGTACTTC. Protein sequence: CASSGGTGAAQETQYF.